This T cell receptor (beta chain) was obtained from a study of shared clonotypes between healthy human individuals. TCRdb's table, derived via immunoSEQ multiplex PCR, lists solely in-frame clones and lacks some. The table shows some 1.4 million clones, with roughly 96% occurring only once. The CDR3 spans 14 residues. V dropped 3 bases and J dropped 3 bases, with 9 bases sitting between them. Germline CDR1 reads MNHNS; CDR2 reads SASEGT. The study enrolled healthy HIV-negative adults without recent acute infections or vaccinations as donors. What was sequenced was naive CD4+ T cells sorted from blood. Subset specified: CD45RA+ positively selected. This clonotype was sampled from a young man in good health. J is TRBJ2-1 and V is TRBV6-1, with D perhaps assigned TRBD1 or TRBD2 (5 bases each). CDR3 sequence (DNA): TGTGCCAGCAGTGAGGGGGACCACTACAATGAGCAGTTCTTC. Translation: CASSEGDHYNEQFF.